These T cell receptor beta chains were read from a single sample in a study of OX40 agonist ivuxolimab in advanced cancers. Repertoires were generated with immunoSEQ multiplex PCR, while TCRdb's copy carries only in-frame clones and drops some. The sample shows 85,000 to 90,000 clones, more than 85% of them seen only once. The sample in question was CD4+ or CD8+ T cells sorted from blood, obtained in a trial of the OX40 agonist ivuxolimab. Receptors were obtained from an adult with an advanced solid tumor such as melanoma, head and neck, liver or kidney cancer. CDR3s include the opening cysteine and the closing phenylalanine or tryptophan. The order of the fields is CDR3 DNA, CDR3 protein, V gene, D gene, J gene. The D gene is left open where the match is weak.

TGTGCCAGTAGCCACCCTGCAGGGCATAATGAGCAGTTCTTC CASSHPAGHNEQFF TRBV19 NA TRBJ2-1
TGTGCCAGCAGCTTGACTAGCGGGACCCCCTACGAGCAGTACTTC CASSLTSGTPYEQYF TRBV11-3 TRBD2 TRBJ2-7
TGTGCCAGCAGCGCCTGGGACTCCCCCCGAGATGAAAAACTGTTTTTT CASSAWDSPRDEKLFF TRBV7-2 NA TRBJ1-4
TGTGCCAGCAGCTTAGGCCCTTTTCCCTACGGGCAGTACTTC CASSLGPFPYGQYF TRBV13 NA TRBJ2-7
TGTGCCAGCAGTGACCTCCTTGCCAACGTCCTGACTTTC CASSDLLANVLTF TRBV2 NA TRBJ2-6
TGTGCCAGCAGTGTCGGGGGGTTCACTGAAGCTTTCTTT CASSVGGFTEAFF TRBV2 NA TRBJ1-1
TGCGCCAGCAGCTTGGCCCCAGACCCTAACACTGAAGCTTTCTTT CASSLAPDPNTEAFF TRBV5-1 NA TRBJ1-1
TGTGCCAGCAGTAGTCGCAGACAAGAGACCCAGTACTTC CASSSRRQETQYF TRBV2 NA TRBJ2-5
TGTGCCAGCAGTGAAGCACGGTTTAGCAATCAGCCCCAGCATTTT CASSEARFSNQPQHF TRBV2 NA TRBJ1-5
TGTGCCAGCAGTTCTGGGGAAGGAAACATTCAGTACTTC CASSSGEGNIQYF TRBV6-5 NA TRBJ2-4
TGTGCCAGTATCGATGGCGGGGGCCCCAACACCGGGGAGCTGTTTTTT CASIDGGGPNTGELFF TRBV19 NA TRBJ2-2